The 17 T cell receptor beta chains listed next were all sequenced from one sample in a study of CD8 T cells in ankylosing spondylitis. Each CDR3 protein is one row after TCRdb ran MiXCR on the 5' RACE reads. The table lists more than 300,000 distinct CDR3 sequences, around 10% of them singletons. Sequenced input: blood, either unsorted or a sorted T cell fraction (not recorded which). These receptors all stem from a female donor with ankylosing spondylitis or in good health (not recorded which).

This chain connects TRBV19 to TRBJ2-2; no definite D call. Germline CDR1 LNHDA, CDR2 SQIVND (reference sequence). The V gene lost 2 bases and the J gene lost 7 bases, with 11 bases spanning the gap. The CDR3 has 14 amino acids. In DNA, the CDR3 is TGTGCCAGTAGTATAATGAAACGTGGCGGGGAGCTGTTTTTT. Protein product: CASSIMKRGGELFF.

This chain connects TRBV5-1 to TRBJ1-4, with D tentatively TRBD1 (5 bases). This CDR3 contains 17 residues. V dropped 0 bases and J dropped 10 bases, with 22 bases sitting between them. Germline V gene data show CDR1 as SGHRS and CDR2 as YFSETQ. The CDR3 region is CASSLGDTGVGFLKLFF. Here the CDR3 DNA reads TGCGCCAGCAGCTTGGGAGATACGGGGGTTGGTTTCCTAAAACTGTTTTTT.

CDR3 in amino acids: CASKGRAGELFF. Written as DNA, the CDR3 is TGTGCCAGCAAAGGGAGGGCCGGGGAGCTGTTTTTT. The rearrangement uses TRBV25-1 and TRBJ2-2; 7 positions match TRBD2. The CDR3 spans 12 residues. The V and J ends lost 7 bases and 6 bases, in that order; junction bases with no gene match: 2. Looked up from germline, CDR1 is MGHDK and CDR2 is SYGVNS. Drawing the rest from reference TRBV25-1 and TRBJ2-2, the complete variable domain is EADIYQTPRYLVIGTGKKITLECSQTMGHDKMYWYQQDPGMELHLIHYSYGVNSTEKGDLSSESTVSRIRTEHFPLTLESARPSHTSQYLCASKGRAGELFFGEGSRLTVL.

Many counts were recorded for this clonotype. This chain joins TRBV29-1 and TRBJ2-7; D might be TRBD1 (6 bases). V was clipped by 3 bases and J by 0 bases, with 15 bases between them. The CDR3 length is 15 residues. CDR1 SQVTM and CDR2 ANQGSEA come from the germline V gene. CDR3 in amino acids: CSVETSGHLSYEQYF. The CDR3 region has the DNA TGCAGCGTTGAGACCTCGGGACACCTCTCCTACGAGCAGTACTTC.

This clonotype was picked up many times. CDR3 coding DNA: TGCGCCAGCAGCTTGGAACTGGAGCGGGGGGCAGATACGCAGTATTTT. It is translated as CASSLELERGADTQYF. V and J are TRBV5-1 and TRBJ2-3, with 9 nucleotides matching TRBD2. The CDR3 runs 16 residues. After removal of 0 bases from V and 4 bases from J, the junction contained 6 bases not matched to a gene. Germline V gene sequence: CDR1 SGHRS, CDR2 YFSETQ. The full variable domain, in which reference TRBV5-1 and TRBJ2-3 provide the parts outside the CDR3, is KAGVTQTPRYLIKTRGQQVTLSCSPISGHRSVSWYQQTPGQGLQFLFEYFSETQRNKGNFPGRFSGRQFSNSRSEMNVSTLELGDSALYLCASSLELERGADTQYFGPGTRLTVL.

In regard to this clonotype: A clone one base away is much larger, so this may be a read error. CDR3 sequence: CASSQAGGSTEAFF. The CDR3 nucleotides are TGTGCCAGCAGCCAAGCGGGGGGGAGCACTGAAGCTTTCTTT. The chain joins TRBV14 to TRBJ1-1, with a tentative D call TRBD1 (5 bases). V was pared by 1 base and J by 4 bases, with 10 bases between. This CDR3 has 14 residues. Per the germline V gene, CDR1 is SGHDN and CDR2 is FVKESK.

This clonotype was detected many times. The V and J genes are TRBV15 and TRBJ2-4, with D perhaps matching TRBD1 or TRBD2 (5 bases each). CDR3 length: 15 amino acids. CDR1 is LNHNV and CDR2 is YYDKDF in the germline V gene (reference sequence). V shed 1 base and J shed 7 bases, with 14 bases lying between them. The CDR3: CATSRALTAANIQYF. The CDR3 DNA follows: TGTGCCACCAGCAGAGCTTTGACAGCGGCCAACATTCAGTACTTC.

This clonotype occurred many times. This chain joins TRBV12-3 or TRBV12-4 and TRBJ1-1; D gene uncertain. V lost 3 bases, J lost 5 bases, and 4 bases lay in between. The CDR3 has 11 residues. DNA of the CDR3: TGTGCCAGCAGTTTGGAGACTGAAGCTTTCTTT. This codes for CASSLETEAFF.

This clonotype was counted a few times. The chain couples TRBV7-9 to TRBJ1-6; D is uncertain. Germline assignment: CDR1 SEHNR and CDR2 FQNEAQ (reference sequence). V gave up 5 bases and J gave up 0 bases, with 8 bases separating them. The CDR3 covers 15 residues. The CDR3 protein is CASSPVGSYNSPLHF. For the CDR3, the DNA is TGTGCCAGCAGCCCTGTCGGCTCCTATAATTCACCCCTCCACTTT.

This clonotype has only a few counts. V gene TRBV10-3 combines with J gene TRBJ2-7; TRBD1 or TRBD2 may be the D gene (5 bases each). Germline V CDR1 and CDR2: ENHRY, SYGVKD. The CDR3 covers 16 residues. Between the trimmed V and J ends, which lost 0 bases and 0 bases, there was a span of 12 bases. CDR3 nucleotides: TGTGCCATCAGTGAGTCAGACGGGACGGTCTCCTACGAGCAGTACTTC. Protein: CAISESDGTVSYEQYF.

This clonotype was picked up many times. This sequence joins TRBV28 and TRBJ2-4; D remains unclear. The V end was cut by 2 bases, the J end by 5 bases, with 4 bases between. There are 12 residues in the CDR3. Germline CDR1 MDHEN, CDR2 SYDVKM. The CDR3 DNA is TGTGCCAGCAGTTTAGGGGAAAACATTCAGTACTTC. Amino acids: CASSLGENIQYF.

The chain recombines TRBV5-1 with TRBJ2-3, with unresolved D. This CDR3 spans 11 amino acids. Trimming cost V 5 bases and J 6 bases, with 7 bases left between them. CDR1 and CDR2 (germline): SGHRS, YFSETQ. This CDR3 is CASSGPDTQYF. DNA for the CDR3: TGCGCCAGCAGTGGTCCGGATACGCAGTATTTT.

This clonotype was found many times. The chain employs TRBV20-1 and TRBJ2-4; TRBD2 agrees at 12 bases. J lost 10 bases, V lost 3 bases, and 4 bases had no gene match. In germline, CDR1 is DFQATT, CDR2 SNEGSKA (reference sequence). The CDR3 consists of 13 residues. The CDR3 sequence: CSASWLAGGIQYF. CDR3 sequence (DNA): TGCAGTGCTAGTTGGCTAGCGGGGGGGATTCAGTACTTC.

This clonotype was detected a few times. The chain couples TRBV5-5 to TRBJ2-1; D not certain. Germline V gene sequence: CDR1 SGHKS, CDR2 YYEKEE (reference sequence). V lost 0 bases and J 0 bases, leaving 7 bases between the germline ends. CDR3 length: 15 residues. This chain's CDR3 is CASSLGYSSYNEQFF. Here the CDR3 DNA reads TGTGCCAGCAGCTTGGGGTATAGCTCCTACAATGAGCAGTTCTTC.

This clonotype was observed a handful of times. The CDR3 region has the DNA TGCGCCAGCAGCCGACAGGGACAGGGGGTCAATGAGCAGTTCTTC. Amino acids: CASSRQGQGVNEQFF. The gene calls are TRBV5-1 and TRBJ2-1; the match to TRBD1 covers 11 bases. Germline CDR1 is SGHRS and CDR2 is YFSETQ. Trimming removed 4 bases from V and 6 bases from J; junction bases left unmatched: 6. The CDR3 contains 15 residues.

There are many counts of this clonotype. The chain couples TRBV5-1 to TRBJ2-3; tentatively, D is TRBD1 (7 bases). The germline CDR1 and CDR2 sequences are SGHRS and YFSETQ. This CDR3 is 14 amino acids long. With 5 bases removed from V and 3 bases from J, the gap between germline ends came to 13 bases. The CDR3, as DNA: TGCGCCAGCAGTAAACAGGGGAGGACAGATACGCAGTATTTT. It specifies CASSKQGRTDTQYF.

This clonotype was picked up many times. The CDR3 region is CASSFDGEGPETQYF. CDR3 sequence (DNA): TGTGCCAGCAGCTTCGACGGGGAAGGTCCGGAGACCCAGTACTTC. The chain couples TRBV7-9 to TRBJ2-5; maybe TRBD2 (5 bases). There are 15 residues in the CDR3. V was pared by 3 bases and J by 5 bases, with 16 bases between. The germline CDR1 and CDR2 sequences are SEHNR and FQNEAQ (reference sequence).